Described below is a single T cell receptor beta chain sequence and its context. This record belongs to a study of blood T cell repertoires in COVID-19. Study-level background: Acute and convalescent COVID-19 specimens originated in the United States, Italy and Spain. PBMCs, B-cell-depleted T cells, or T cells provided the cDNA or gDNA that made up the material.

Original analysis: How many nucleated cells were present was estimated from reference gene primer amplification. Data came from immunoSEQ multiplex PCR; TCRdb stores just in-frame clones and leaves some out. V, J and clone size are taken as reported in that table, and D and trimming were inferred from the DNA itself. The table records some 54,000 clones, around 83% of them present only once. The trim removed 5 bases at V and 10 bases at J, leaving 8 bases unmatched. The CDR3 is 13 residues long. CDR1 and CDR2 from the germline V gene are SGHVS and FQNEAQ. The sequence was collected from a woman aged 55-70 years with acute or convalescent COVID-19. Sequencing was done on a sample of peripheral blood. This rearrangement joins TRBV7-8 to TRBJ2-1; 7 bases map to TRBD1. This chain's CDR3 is CASSERTGQEQFF. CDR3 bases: TGTGCCAGCAGCGAACGGACGGGACAGGAGCAGTTCTTC.